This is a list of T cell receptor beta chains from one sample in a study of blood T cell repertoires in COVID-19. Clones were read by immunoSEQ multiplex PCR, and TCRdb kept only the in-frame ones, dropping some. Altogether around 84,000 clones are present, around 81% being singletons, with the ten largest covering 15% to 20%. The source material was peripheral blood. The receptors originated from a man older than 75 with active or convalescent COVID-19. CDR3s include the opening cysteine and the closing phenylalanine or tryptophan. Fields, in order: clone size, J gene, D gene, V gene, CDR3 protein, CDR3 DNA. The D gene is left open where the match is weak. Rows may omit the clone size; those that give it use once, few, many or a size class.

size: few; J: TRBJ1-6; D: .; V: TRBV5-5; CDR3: CASTYAGIYSPLHF; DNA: TGTGCCAGCACCTACGCCGGGATTTATTCACCCCTCCACTTT
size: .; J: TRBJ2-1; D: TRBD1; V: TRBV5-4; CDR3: CASSSGQGYNEQFF; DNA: TGTGCCAGCAGCTCGGGACAGGGCTACAATGAGCAGTTCTTC
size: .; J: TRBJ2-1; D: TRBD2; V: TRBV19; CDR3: CASRTSGPSYNEQFF; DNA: TGTGCCAGTCGGACTAGCGGGCCCTCCTACAATGAGCAGTTCTTC
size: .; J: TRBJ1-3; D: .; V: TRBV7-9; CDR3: CASSLGAAGNTIYF; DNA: TGTGCCAGCAGCTTAGGGGCAGCTGGAAACACCATATATTTT
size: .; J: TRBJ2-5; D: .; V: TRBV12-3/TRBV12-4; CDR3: CASSPRQETQYF; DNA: TGTGCCAGCAGCCCCCGCCAAGAGACCCAGTACTTC
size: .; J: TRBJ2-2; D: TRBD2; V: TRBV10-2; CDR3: CASAWTSGTGGTGELFF; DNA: TGCGCCAGCGCTTGGACCAGCGGGACCGGTGGCACCGGGGAGCTGTTTTTT
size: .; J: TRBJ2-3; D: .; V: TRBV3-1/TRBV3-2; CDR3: CASSSRPGSLITDTQYF; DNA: TGTGCCAGCAGCTCCCGCCCGGGATCCCTAATCACAGATACGCAGTATTTT
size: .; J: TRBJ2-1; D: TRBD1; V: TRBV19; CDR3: CASSISQGAVGEQFF; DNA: TGTGCCAGTAGTATATCACAGGGGGCAGTTGGTGAGCAGTTCTTC
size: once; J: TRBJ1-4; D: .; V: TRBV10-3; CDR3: CAISDGQTFDEKLFF; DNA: TGTGCCATCAGTGATGGACAGACCTTTGATGAAAAACTGTTTTTT
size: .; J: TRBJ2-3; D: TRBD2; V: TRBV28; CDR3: CASSLQAGGQDTQYF; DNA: TGTGCCAGCAGTTTACAAGCGGGGGGGCAAGATACGCAGTATTTT
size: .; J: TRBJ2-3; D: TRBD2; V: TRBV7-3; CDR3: CASSLTRTSGTDTQYF; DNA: TGTGCCAGCAGCTTAACGAGGACTAGCGGGACAGATACGCAGTATTTT
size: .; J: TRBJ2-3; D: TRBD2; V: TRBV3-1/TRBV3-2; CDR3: CASSYGLAGGPLDTQYF; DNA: TGTGCCAGCAGCTATGGACTAGCGGGGGGGCCTCTAGATACGCAGTATTTT
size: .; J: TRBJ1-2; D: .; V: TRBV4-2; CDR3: CASSQEGAGHHANYGYTF; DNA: TGTGCCAGCAGCCAAGAAGGGGCAGGCCACCACGCTAACTATGGCTACACCTTC